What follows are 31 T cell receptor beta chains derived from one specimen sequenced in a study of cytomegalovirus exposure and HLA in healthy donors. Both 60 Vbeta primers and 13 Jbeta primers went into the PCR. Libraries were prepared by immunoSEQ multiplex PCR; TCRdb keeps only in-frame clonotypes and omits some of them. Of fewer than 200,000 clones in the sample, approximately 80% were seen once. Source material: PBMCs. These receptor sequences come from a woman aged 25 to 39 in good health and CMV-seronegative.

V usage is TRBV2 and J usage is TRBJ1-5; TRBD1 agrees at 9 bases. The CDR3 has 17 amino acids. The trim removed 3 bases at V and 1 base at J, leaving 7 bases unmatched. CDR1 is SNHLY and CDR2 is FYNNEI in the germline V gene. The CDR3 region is CASSELLQGASNQPQHF. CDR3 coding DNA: TGTGCCAGCAGTGAGCTCTTACAGGGGGCGAGCAATCAGCCCCAGCATTTT.

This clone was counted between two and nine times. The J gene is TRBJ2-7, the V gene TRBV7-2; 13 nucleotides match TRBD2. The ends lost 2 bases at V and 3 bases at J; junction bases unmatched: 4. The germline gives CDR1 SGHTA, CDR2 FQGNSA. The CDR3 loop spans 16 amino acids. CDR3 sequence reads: CASSLHGTSGIYEQYF. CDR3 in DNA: TGTGCCAGCAGCTTACATGGGACTAGCGGGATCTACGAGCAGTACTTC.

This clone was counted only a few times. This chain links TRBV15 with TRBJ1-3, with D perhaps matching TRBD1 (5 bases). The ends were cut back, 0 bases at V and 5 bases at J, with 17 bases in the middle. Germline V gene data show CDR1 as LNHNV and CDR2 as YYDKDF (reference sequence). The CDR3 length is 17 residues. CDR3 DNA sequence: TGTGCCACCAGCAGAGATCGACGAAGGGGCGAAAGAAACACCATATATTTT. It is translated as CATSRDRRRGERNTIYF.

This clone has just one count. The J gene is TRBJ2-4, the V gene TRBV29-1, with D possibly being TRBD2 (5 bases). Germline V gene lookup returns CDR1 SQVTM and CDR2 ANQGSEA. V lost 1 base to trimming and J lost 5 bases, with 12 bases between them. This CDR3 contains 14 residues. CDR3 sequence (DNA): TGCAGCGTTGAAGTGGGATTCGGGGAAAACATTCAGTACTTC. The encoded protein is CSVEVGFGENIQYF.

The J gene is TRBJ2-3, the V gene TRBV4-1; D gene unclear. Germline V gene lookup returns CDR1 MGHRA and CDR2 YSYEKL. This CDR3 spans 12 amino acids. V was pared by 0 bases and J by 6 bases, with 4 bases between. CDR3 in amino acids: CASSQDMDTQYF. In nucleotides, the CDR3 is TGCGCCAGCAGCCAAGATATGGATACGCAGTATTTT.

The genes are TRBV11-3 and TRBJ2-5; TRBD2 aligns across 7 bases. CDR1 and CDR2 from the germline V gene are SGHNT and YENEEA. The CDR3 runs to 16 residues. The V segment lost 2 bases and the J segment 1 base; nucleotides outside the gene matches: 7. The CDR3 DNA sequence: TGTGCCAGCAGCTTAAGTACTAGCGCACCCCAAGAGACCCAGTACTTC. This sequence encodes CASSLSTSAPQETQYF.

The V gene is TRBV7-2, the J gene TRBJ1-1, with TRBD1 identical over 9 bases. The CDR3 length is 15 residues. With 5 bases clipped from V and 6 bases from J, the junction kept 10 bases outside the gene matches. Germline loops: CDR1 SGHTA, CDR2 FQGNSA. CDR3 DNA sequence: TGTGCCAGCAGCCCGACGACAGGGGGGTTCGCTGAAGCTTTCTTT. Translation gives CASSPTTGGFAEAFF.

The DNA of the CDR3 is TGCAGCGTACCGGGACAGGGCCGCGAGCAGTACTTC. Its protein product is CSVPGQGREQYF. The chain recombines TRBV29-1 with TRBJ2-7, with 9 bases identical to TRBD1. The CDR3 has 12 amino acids. J gave up 6 bases and V 6 bases, and 6 bases lay outside the gene matches. From germline, CDR1 is SQVTM and CDR2 ANQGSEA.

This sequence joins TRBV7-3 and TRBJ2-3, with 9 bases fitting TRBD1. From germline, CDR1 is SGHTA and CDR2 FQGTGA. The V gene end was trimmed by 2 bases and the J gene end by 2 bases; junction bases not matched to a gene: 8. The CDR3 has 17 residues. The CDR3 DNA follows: TGTGCCAGCAGCTTAGGGTCGGGACAGGGCCTCACAGATACGCAGTATTTT. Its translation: CASSLGSGQGLTDTQYF.

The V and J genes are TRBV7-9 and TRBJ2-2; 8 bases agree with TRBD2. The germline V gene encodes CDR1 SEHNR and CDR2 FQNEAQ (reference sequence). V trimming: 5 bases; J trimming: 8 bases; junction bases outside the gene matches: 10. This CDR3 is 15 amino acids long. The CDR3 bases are TGTGCCAGCAGCCCCCGGAAGCGGGAGAGGGGGGAGCTGTTTTTT. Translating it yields CASSPRKRERGELFF.

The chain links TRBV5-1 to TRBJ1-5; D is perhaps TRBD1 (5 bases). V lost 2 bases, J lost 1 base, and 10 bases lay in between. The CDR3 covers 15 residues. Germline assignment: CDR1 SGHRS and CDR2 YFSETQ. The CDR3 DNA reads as TGCGCCAGCAGCTTAGATGGGGCAAGCAATCAGCCCCAGCATTTT. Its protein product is CASSLDGASNQPQHF.

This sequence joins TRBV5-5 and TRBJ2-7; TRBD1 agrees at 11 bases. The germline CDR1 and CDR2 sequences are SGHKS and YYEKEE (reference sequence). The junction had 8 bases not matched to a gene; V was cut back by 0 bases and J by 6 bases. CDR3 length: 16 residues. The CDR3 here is CASSLAGTGGLVEQYF. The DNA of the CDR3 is TGTGCCAGCAGCTTGGCCGGGACAGGGGGATTGGTCGAGCAGTACTTC.

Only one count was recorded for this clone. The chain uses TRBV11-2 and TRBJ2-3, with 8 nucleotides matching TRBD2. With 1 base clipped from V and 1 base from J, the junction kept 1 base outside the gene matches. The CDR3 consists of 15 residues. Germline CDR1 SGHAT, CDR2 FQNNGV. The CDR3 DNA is TGTGCCAGCAGCTTAGTGCGGGGGGGCACAGATACGCAGTATTTT. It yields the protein CASSLVRGGTDTQYF.

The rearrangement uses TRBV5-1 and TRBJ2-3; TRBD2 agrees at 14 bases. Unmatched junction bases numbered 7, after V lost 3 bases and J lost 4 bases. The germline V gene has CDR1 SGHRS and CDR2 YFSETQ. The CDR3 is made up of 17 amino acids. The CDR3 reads CASSYYPGLAGADTQYF. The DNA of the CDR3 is TGCGCCAGCAGCTACTACCCGGGACTAGCGGGAGCAGATACGCAGTATTTT.

CDR3 protein: CASSGGQGGQPQHF. The CDR3 DNA reads TGTGCCAGCAGTGGGGGACAGGGAGGCCAGCCCCAGCATTTT. V is TRBV6-1 and J is TRBJ1-5; 9 nucleotides match TRBD1. Germline CDR1 MNHNS, CDR2 SASEGT. The CDR3 extends over 14 amino acids. The V segment lost 4 bases and the J segment 7 bases; nucleotides outside the gene matches: 5.

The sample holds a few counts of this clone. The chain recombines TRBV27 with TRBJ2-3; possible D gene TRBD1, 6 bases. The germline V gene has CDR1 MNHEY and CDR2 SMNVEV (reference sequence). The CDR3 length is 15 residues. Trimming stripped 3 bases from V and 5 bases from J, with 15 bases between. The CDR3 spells CASSFMGALGDTQYF. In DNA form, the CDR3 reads TGTGCCAGCAGTTTCATGGGGGCACTCGGAGATACGCAGTATTTT.

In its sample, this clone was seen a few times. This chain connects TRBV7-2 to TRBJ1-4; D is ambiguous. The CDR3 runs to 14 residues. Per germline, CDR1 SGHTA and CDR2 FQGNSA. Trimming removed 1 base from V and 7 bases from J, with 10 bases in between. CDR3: CASSLGGIAEKLFF. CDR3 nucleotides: TGTGCCAGCAGCTTAGGAGGGATTGCTGAAAAACTGTTTTTT.

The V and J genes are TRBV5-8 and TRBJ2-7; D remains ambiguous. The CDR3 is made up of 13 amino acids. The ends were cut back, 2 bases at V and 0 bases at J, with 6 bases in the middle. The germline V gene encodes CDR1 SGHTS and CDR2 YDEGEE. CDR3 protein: CASSFRSSYEQYF. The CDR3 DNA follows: TGTGCCAGCAGCTTCAGGTCCTCCTACGAGCAGTACTTC. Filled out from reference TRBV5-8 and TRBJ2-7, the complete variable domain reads EAGVTQSPTHLIKTRGQQATLRCSPISGHTSVYWYQQALGLGLQFLLWYDEGEERNRGNFPPRFSGRQFPNYSSELNVNALELEDSALYLCASSFRSSYEQYFGPGTRLTVT.

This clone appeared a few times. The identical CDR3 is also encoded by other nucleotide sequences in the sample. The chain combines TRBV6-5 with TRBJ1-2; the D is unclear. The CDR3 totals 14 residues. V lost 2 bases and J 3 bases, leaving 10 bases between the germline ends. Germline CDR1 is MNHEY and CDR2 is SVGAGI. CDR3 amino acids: CASSYDAEYYGYTF. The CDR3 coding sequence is TGTGCCAGCAGTTACGATGCGGAGTACTATGGCTACACCTTC.

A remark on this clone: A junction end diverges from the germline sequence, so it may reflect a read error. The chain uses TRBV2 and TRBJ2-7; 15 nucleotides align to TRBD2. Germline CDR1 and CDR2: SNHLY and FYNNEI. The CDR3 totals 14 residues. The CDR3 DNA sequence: TGTGCCAGCAGAGAAGGACTAGCGGGAGGGGAGCAGTACTTC. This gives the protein CASREGLAGGEQYF.

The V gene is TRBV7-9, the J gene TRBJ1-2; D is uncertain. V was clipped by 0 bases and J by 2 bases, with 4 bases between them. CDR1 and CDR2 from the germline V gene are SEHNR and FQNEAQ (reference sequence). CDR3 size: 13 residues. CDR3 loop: CASSLAGNYGYTF. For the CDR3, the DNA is TGTGCCAGCAGCTTAGCCGGGAACTATGGCTACACCTTC.

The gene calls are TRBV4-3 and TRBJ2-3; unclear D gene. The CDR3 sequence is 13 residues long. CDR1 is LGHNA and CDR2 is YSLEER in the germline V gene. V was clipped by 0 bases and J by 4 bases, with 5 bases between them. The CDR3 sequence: CASSQDPSDTQYF. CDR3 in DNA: TGCGCCAGCAGCCAAGATCCGTCAGATACGCAGTATTTT.

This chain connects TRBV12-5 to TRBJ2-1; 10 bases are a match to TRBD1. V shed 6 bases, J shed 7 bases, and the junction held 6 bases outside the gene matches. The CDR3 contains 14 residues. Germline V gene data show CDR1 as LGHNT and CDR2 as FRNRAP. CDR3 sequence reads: CASGPGQGSNEQFF. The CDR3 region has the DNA TGTGCTAGTGGGCCGGGACAGGGGTCAAATGAGCAGTTCTTC.

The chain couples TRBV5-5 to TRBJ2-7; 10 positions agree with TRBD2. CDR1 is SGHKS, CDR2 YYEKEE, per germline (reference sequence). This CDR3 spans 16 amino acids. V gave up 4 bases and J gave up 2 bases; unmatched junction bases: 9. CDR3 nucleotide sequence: TGTGCCAGCAGCCCGAATCCTAGCGGGGGAACCTACGAGCAGTACTTC. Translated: CASSPNPSGGTYEQYF.

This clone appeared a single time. The CDR3: CASRQGVNEQFF. The DNA for the CDR3 is TGTGCCAGCCGGCAGGGGGTTAATGAGCAGTTCTTC. This sequence joins TRBV2 and TRBJ2-1, with 7 bases fitting TRBD1. V lost 8 bases, J lost 7 bases, and 5 bases stayed unmatched. Germline V lookup: CDR1 SNHLY, CDR2 FYNNEI. This CDR3 region has 12 residues. Supplemented by reference TRBV2 and TRBJ2-1, the full variable domain reads EPEVTQTPSHQVTQMGQEVILRCVPISNHLYFYWYRQILGQKVEFLVSFYNNEISEKSEIFDDQFSVERPDGSNFTLKIRSTKLEDSAMYFCASRQGVNEQFFGPGTRLTVL.

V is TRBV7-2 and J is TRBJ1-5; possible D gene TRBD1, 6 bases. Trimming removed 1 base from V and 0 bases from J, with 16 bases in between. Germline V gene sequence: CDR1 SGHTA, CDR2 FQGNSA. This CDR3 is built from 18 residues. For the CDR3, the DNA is TGTGCCAGCAGCTTAGTTTCGGGGGGGCGGGATAGCAATCAGCCCCAGCATTTT. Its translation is CASSLVSGGRDSNQPQHF. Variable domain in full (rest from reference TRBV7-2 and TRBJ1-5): GAGVSQSPSNKVTEKGKDVELRCDPISGHTALYWYRQSLGQGLEFLIYFQGNSAPDKSGLPSDRFSAERTGGSVSTLTIQRTQQEDSAVYLCASSLVSGGRDSNQPQHFGDGTRLSIL.

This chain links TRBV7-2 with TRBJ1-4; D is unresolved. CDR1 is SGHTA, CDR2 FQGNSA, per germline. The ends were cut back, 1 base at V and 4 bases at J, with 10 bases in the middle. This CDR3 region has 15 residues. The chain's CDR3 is CASSLGAALNEKLFF. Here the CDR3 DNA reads TGTGCCAGCAGCTTAGGGGCTGCCCTTAATGAAAAACTGTTTTTT. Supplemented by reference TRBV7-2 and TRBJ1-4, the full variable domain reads GAGVSQSPSNKVTEKGKDVELRCDPISGHTALYWYRQSLGQGLEFLIYFQGNSAPDKSGLPSDRFSAERTGGSVSTLTIQRTQQEDSAVYLCASSLGAALNEKLFFGSGTQLSVL.

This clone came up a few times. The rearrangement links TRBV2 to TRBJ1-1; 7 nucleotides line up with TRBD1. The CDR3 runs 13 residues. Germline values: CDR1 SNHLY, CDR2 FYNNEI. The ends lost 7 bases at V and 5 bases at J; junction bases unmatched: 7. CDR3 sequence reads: CASIMTGNTEAFF. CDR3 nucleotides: TGTGCCAGCATTATGACAGGGAATACTGAAGCTTTCTTT.

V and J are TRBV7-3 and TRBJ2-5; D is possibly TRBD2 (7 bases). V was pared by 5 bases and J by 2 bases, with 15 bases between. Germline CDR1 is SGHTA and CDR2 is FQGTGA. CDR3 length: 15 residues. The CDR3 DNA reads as TGTGCCAGCAGCAAGGGGGGGGCGGGTCAAGAGACCCAGTACTTC. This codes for CASSKGGAGQETQYF.

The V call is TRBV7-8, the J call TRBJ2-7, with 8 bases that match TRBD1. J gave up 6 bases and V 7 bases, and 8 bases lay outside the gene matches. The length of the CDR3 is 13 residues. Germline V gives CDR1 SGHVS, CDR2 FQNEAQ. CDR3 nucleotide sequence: TGTGCCAGCATCGTAACAGGGGGTCTCGAGCAGTACTTC. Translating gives CASIVTGGLEQYF.

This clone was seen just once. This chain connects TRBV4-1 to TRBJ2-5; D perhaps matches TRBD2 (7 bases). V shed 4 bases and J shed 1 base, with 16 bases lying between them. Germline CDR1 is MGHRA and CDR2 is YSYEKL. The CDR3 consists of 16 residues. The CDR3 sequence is CASSLYGGGLQETQYF. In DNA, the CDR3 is TGCGCCAGCAGCCTTTATGGGGGGGGGCTCCAAGAGACCCAGTACTTC.